Described below is a single T cell receptor beta chain sequence and its context. This entry is derived from a study of blood T cell repertoires in COVID-19. Clones were sequenced by immunoSEQ multiplex PCR, and TCRdb holds only the in-frame ones, with some missing. This table has 40,000 or so clones, 88% appearing once. V lost 6 bases to trimming and J lost 3 bases; unmatched junction nucleotides: 3. Germline CDR1 reads MNHEY; CDR2 reads SVGEGT. This CDR3 is built from 13 residues. Material: peripheral blood. The rearrangement links TRBV6-2 or TRBV6-3 to TRBJ1-2, with 8 nucleotides matching TRBD1. This TCR came from a human donor in a cohort sampled during active COVID-19. DNA for the CDR3: TGTGCCAGCAGCATGACAGGGGACTATGGCTACACCTTC. Its translation is CASSMTGDYGYTF.